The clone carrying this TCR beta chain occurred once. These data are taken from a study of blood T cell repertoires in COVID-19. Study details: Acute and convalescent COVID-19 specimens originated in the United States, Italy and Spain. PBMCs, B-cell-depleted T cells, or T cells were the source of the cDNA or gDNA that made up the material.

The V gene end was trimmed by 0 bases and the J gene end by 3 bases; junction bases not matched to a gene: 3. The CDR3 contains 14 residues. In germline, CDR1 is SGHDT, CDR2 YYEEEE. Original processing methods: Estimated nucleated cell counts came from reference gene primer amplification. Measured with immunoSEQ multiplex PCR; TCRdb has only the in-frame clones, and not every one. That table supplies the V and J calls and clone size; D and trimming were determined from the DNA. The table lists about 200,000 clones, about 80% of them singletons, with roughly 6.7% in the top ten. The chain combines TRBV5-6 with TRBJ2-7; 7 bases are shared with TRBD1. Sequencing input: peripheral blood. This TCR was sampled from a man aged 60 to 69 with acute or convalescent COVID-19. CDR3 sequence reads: CASSLGGQNYEQYF. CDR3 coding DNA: TGTGCCAGCAGCTTGGGGGGACAGAACTACGAGCAGTACTTC.